This T cell receptor (beta chain) emerged from a study of T cells in Graves' hyperthyroidism and ophthalmopathy. General study findings and limits: Ophthalmopathy was distinguished from stable hyperthyroidism by 13 V-J signatures. Appearing also in blood were most of the thyroid clonotypes expanded above 0.001.

Authors of the study amplified TCR beta CDR3 regions from RNA transcripts. TCR CDR3 regions were first amplified by RT-PCR with HTBI primers. A single record per CDR3 protein comes from TCRdb applying MiXCR to the multiplex PCR reads. This table holds about 550,000 distinct CDR3 sequences, about 20% found once. Hyperthyroidism patients were newly diagnosed, had disease duration under 2 months, and were aged 18 to 65 years. On this clonotype: Its antigen is still unknown. Compared with germline, one end of the junction differs, possibly owing to a read error.

Germline values: CDR1 SGHRS, CDR2 YFSETQ. The CDR3 consists of 13 residues. The J gene is TRBJ1-1, the V gene TRBV5-1, with D uncertain. This receptor was obtained from a man aged 18-30 years with Graves' hyperthyroidism. Sequenced: blood. In nucleotides, the CDR3 is TGCGCCAGCAGCCCCGTGGAGGAGGCTGATGCTTTCTTT. Its translation: CASSPVEEADAFF. Full variable domain (outside the CDR3, taken from reference TRBV5-1 and TRBJ1-1): KAGVTQTPRYLIKTRGQQVTLSCSPISGHRSVSWYQQTPGQGLQFLFEYFSETQRNKGNFPGRFSGRQFSNSRSEMNVSTLELGDSALYLCASSPVEEADAFFGQGTRLTVV.